Included here is one T cell receptor beta chain sequence, with context. This clonotype was found a few times. Its antigen remains undetermined. No base quality information exists; no much larger clone differs at one position. The library relied on PCR. Data came from an Illumina HiSeq 2500. To normalize quantification of the TCRbeta repertoire, the TCR libraries were built with molecular barcoding that relied on unique molecular identifiers. TCRdb itself trimmed the public reads at Q25 with fastp, ran MiXCR and retained productive beta chains. All rows with the same CDR3 protein become a single entry with the most common DNA and genes. For this sample there are about 500,000 distinct CDR3 sequences; around 10% appear just once. 13% to 15% of the sample belongs to the ten largest clones. What the treatment or condition label conveys for this sample: allogeneic hematopoietic cell transplantation with graft depleted of TCRalphabeta T cells and CD19 B cells. The transplant recipients were children given TCRalphabeta/CD19-depleted allogeneic hematopoietic cell grafts.

These data come from a study of T-cell reconstitution after alpha-beta-depleted transplantation in children (dated by TCRdb to the mid-2010s). Context from the whole study: The study quantitatively tracked T-cell immune reconstitution after TCRalphabeta/CD19-depleted allogeneic hematopoietic cell transplantation in children using TCR repertoire profiling.

The germline V end is reduced by 11 bases and the J end by 5 bases; junction bases left unmatched: 15. Based on the germline V gene (reference sequence), the CDR1 and CDR2 sequences are PRHDT and FYEKMQ. The CDR3 runs 15 amino acids, cysteine and phenylalanine included. The sequence is cut down to CDR3 DNA, 45 bases in frame from base 1. What the study reported, not specific to this receptor: Hyperexpanded clone frequencies declined over subsequent months; after one year, T-cell counts and TCRbeta diversity were mostly attributed to newly produced T cells. The apparently early recovery of alphabetaT-cell counts about two months after transplant reportedly depended on only several hundred rapidly expanded clones that came from non-depleted graft cells. In some patients, the high TCRbeta diversity seen at day 60 was put down to recipient T cells and intrathymic progenitors that had survived conditioning.

The TCR sequence derives from a female patient between 2 and 10 years old who had a stem cell transplant for aplastic anemia, so the T cells may come from the graft donor. This sequence uses TRBV13 and TRBJ2-5; 9 central bases correspond to TRBD2. The sequences come from PBMCs, mostly from graft donor cells, collected 180 days after TCRalphabeta/CD19-depleted stem cell transplant. The CDR3 loop reads CAGPGGGRAGETQYF. The sequence in DNA is TGTGCCGGCCCTGGGGGCGGGAGGGCCGGTGAGACCCAGTACTTC.